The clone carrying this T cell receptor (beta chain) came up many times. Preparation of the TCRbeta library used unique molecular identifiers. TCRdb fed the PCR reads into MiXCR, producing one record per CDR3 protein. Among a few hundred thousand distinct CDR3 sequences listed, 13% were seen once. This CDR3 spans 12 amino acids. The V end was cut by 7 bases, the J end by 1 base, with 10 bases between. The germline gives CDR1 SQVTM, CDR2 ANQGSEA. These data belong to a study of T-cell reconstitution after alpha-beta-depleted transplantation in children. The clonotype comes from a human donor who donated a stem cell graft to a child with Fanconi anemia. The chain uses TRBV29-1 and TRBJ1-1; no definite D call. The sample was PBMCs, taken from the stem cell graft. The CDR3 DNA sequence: TGCAGCGGGGTATTTACGAACACTGAAGCTTTCTTT. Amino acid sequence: CSGVFTNTEAFF.